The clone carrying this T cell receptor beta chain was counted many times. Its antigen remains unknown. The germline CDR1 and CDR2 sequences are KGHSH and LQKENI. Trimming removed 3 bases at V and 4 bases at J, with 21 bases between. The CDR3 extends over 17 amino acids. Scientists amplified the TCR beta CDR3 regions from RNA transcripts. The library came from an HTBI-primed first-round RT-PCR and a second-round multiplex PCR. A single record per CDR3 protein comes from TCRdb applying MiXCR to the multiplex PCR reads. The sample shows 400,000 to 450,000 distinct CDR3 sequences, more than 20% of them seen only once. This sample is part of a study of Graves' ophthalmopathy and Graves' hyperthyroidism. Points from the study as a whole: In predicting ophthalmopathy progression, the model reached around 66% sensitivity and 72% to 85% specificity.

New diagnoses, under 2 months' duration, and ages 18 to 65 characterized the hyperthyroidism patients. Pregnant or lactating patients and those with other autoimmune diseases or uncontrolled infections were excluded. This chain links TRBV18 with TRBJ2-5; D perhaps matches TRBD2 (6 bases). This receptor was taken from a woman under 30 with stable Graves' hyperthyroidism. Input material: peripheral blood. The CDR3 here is CASSPLRTGEGVETQYF. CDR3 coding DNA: TGTGCCAGCTCACCTTTACGGACGGGAGAAGGTGTAGAGACCCAGTACTTC.